The next 20 T cell receptor beta chains were all read from a single sample in a study of T-cell memory formation after mild COVID-19. TCRdb re-called the 5' RACE reads with MiXCR, one entry per CDR3 protein. The sample records around 150,000 distinct CDR3 sequences, roughly 15% being singletons. The sequenced sample consisted of PBMCs or a T cell subset sorted from them (not recorded which). These receptors were taken from an adult woman who had mild COVID-19 (a few samples of this study predate the infection). Cell type and time point are not known.

This clonotype turned up a few times. V usage is TRBV7-2 and J usage is TRBJ2-3; TRBD2 agrees at 9 bases. The length of the CDR3 is 14 residues. V was clipped by 0 bases and J by 8 bases; unmatched bases: 3. Germline values: CDR1 SGHTA, CDR2 FQGNSA. The CDR3 loop reads CASSLASGSVTQYF. The CDR3 DNA reads TGTGCCAGCAGCTTAGCTAGCGGGAGTGTTACGCAGTATTTT.

CDR3 DNA sequence: TGTGCCAGCAGCTTAGCCGGACAGGGTGGCAGCCCAGCTTTCTTT. This gives the protein CASSLAGQGGSPAFF. The J gene is TRBJ1-1, the V gene TRBV11-3, with 8 bases matching TRBD1. This CDR3 contains 15 residues. V dropped 1 base and J dropped 10; count of bases not matched to a gene: 11. The germline CDR1 and CDR2 sequences are SGHNT and YENEEA.

As for this clonotype: A read error may produce the germline difference seen at one junction end. The J gene is TRBJ2-2, the V gene TRBV9, with 9 bases fitting TRBD2. Germline lookup yields CDR1 SGDLS and CDR2 YYNGEE. The CDR3 consists of 17 residues. CDR3 sequence (DNA): TGTGACAGCAGTACCTCCTCTAGCGGGGATCTTGGGGGGGAGCTGTTTTTT. Translated: CDSSTSSSGDLGGELFF. The full variable domain, completed using reference TRBV9 and TRBJ2-2, is DSGVTQTPKHLITATGQRVTLRCSPRSGDLSVYWYQQSLDQGLQFLIQYYNGEERAKGNILERFSAQQFPDLHSELNLSSLELGDSALYFCDSSTSSSGDLGGELFFGEGSRLTVL.

The chain has TRBV3-1 and TRBJ2-5; possibly TRBD2 for D (5 bases). Germline CDR1 and CDR2: LGHDT and YNNKEL (reference sequence). The CDR3 has 13 amino acids. With 5 bases removed from V and 5 bases from J, the gap between germline ends came to 12 bases. The CDR3: CASSNTRSETQYF. The CDR3 coding sequence is TGTGCCAGCAGCAACACTAGGTCGGAGACCCAGTACTTC.

The chain couples TRBV7-2 to TRBJ2-3; 7 bases line up with TRBD2. Germline V gives CDR1 SGHTA, CDR2 FQGNSA. J gave up 6 bases and V 1 base, and 7 bases lay outside the gene matches. The CDR3 is 15 residues long. CDR3 protein: CASSLVLAGVDTQYF. The CDR3 nucleotides read TGTGCCAGCAGCTTAGTTCTGGCGGGAGTGGATACGCAGTATTTT.

Only a few counts were recorded for this clonotype. This chain joins TRBV10-3 and TRBJ2-1; D is uncertain. Looked up from germline, CDR1 is ENHRY and CDR2 is SYGVKD. The CDR3 runs 13 residues. V dropped 6 bases and J dropped 5 bases, with 11 bases sitting between them. CDR3 sequence: CAIRTGGDNEQFF. CDR3 nucleotide sequence: TGTGCCATCAGGACTGGCGGTGACAATGAGCAGTTCTTC.

This clonotype was seen repeatedly, ten times or more. V usage is TRBV7-9 and J usage is TRBJ2-7; D unresolved. This CDR3 comprises 14 residues. CDR1 is SEHNR, CDR2 FQNEAQ, per germline (reference sequence). V was pared by 2 bases and J by 2 bases, with 10 bases between. CDR3: CASSLSDSAYEQYF. The CDR3 nucleotides are TGTGCCAGCAGCTTATCGGATTCGGCCTACGAGCAGTACTTC.

This clonotype has just a few counts. The chain is built from TRBV12-3 or TRBV12-4 and TRBJ2-1; no firm D call. The length of the CDR3 is 15 residues. The V end lost 3 bases, the J end lost 4 bases, and 13 bases lay between the germline ends. The CDR3 reads CASSLDNQRYNEQFF. CDR3 DNA sequence: TGTGCCAGCAGTTTGGATAATCAACGGTACAATGAGCAGTTCTTC.

This clonotype was detected only a few times. The chain uses TRBV24-1 and TRBJ2-1, with 8 bases lining up with TRBD2. The J segment lost 7 bases and the V segment lost 4 bases, leaving 8 bases of the junction unmatched. Per the germline V gene, CDR1 is KGHDR and CDR2 is SFDVKD. This CDR3 spans 15 amino acids. CDR3 protein: CATSEPGGPNNEQFF. The CDR3 nucleotides read TGTGCCACCAGTGAGCCGGGAGGGCCGAATAATGAGCAGTTCTTC.

The chain employs TRBV12-5 and TRBJ1-3; D remains ambiguous. The CDR3 sequence is 15 residues long. The ends were cut back, 0 bases at V and 4 bases at J, with 10 bases in the middle. The V gene's germline CDR1 is LGHNT and CDR2 FRNRAP. Here the CDR3 reads CASGLVLVGGNTIYF. CDR3 nucleotides: TGTGCTAGTGGTTTGGTACTGGTAGGAGGAAACACCATATATTTT.

This chain uses TRBV20-1 with TRBJ1-1; D gene unclear. Trimming took 6 bases from V and 3 from J, leaving 8 bases between them. The CDR3 consists of 11 residues. Germline V CDR1 and CDR2: DFQATT, SNEGSKA (reference sequence). DNA of the CDR3: TGCAGTGCCCAAACTTACACTGAAGCTTTCTTT. It is translated as CSAQTYTEAFF.

This clonotype has ten or more counts. The rearrangement uses TRBV7-6 and TRBJ2-3; 10 bases are a match to TRBD2. Germline lookup yields CDR1 SGHVS and CDR2 FNYEAQ. CDR3 length equals 18 residues. J gave up 0 bases and V 1 base, and 7 bases lay outside the gene matches. The CDR3 sequence: CASSLDQRGGLSTDTQYF. As DNA, the CDR3 is TGTGCCAGCAGCTTAGACCAGCGGGGGGGACTTAGCACAGATACGCAGTATTTT. The complete variable domain, with remaining parts taken from reference TRBV7-6 and TRBJ2-3, reads GAGVSQSPRYKVTKRGQDVALRCDPISGHVSLYWYRQALGQGPEFLTYFNYEAQQDKSGLPNDRFSAERPEGSISTLTIQRTEQRDSAMYRCASSLDQRGGLSTDTQYFGPGTRLTVL.

The rearrangement links TRBV19 to TRBJ2-1; D gene uncertain. The CDR3 loop spans 14 amino acids. V shed 3 bases and J shed 0 bases, with 6 bases lying between them. Germline lookup yields CDR1 LNHDA and CDR2 SQIVND (reference sequence). Written as DNA, the CDR3 is TGTGCCAGTAGTATCCAATACTCCTACAATGAGCAGTTCTTC. Translated, it gives CASSIQYSYNEQFF.

This clonotype was observed a few times. The chain couples TRBV5-1 to TRBJ2-5; 10 bases agree with TRBD1. The CDR3 extends over 15 amino acids. Germline trimming cut 5 bases from V and 2 bases from J; bases unmatched to any gene: 6. The germline CDR1 and CDR2 sequences are SGHRS and YFSETQ. This CDR3 reads CASRLLDRGQETQYF. CDR3 coding DNA: TGCGCCAGCAGACTTTTGGACAGGGGGCAAGAGACCCAGTACTTC.

CDR3 sequence: CASRASREDYEQYV. CDR3 nucleotide sequence: TGTGCCAGCAGAGCCTCCAGGGAAGACTACGAGCAGTACGTC. The J gene is TRBJ2-7, the V gene TRBV7-2, with D possibly matching TRBD1 (5 bases). The ends were cut back, 6 bases at V and 3 bases at J, with 15 bases in the middle. CDR1 SGHTA and CDR2 FQGNSA come from the germline V gene. The CDR3 is made up of 14 amino acids.

In this sample, this clonotype turned up a few times. The V call is TRBV7-6, the J call TRBJ2-7; 7 bases map to TRBD1. The CDR3 is made up of 13 amino acids. Germline CDR1 reads SGHVS; CDR2 reads FNYEAQ. After removal of 5 bases from V and 6 bases from J, the junction contained 7 bases not matched to a gene. CDR3 amino acids: CASSARDRGEQYF. DNA of the CDR3: TGTGCCAGCAGCGCCCGGGACAGAGGCGAGCAGTACTTC.

This clonotype was picked up a small number of times. In DNA form, the CDR3 reads TGCGCCAGCAGTCAATGGGACCATGAGCAGTTCTTC. This codes for CASSQWDHEQFF. The chain links TRBV23-1 to TRBJ2-1, with D perhaps being TRBD1 or TRBD2 (5 bases each). TRBV23-1 belongs to the ORF category, with a function that is uncertain. This CDR3 contains 12 residues. Trimming cost V 1 base and J 8 bases, with 6 bases left between them.

This chain links TRBV19 with TRBJ2-1; 10 nucleotides match TRBD2. This CDR3 comprises 16 residues. V lost 7 bases to trimming and J lost 5 bases; unmatched junction nucleotides: 11. The germline V gene encodes CDR1 LNHDA and CDR2 SQIVND (reference sequence). The CDR3 sequence is CASNRVSSGRNNEQFF. In DNA form, the CDR3 reads TGTGCCAGTAATAGGGTCTCTAGCGGGAGAAACAATGAGCAGTTCTTC.

The rearrangement links TRBV5-4 to TRBJ2-1; TRBD2 aligns across 9 bases. The CDR3 sequence is 17 residues long. The V gene's germline CDR1 is SGHNT and CDR2 YYREEE (reference sequence). V shed 6 bases and J 7 bases; nucleotides not matched to a gene: 17. CDR3 DNA sequence: TGTGCCAGCAAAGGCGAAGCGGGAGGTCTCAGGGGAAATGAGCAGTTCTTC. Translated, it gives CASKGEAGGLRGNEQFF.

This clonotype has only a few counts. V and J are TRBV18 and TRBJ2-1; D is uncertain. The length of the CDR3 is 14 residues. Germline V gene data show CDR1 as KGHSH and CDR2 as LQKENI. Trimming shortened V by 6 bases and J by 9 bases, and 18 bases separated the two germline ends. CDR3 sequence (DNA): TGTGCCAGCTCGCAAGGCCTCCCAGCCAGTGAGCAGTTCTTC. Encoded protein: CASSQGLPASEQFF.